This T cell receptor (beta chain) was recorded in a study of CD8 T cells in ankylosing spondylitis. TCRdb analysed the 5' RACE reads with MiXCR anew, one entry per CDR3 protein. The table records about 340,000 distinct CDR3 sequences, 20% of them present only once. The CDR3 sequence is 17 residues long. With 0 bases removed from V and 0 bases from J, the gap between germline ends came to 16 bases. Germline V gene lookup returns CDR1 SQVTM and CDR2 ANQGSEA. This clonotype has only a few counts. The sequence was obtained from a male donor with ankylosing spondylitis or in good health (not recorded which). Specimen: blood, either unsorted or a sorted T cell fraction (not recorded which). The chain links TRBV29-1 to TRBJ2-3; D gene ambiguous. The CDR3 is CSVEEGGRYLSTDTQYF. Written as DNA, the CDR3 is TGCAGCGTTGAAGAAGGTGGGCGATACCTTAGCACAGATACGCAGTATTTT.